This is a list of T cell receptor beta chains from one sample in a study of control samples from healthy donors and cancer patients. This table comes from immunoSEQ multiplex PCR, and its TCRdb copy is limited to in-frame clones, with some not included. The table lists 150,000 to 200,000 clones, 90% to 95% of them singletons. Sequenced input: blood. These receptors all stem from a woman between 35 and 50 years old in good health. CDR3s include the opening cysteine and the closing phenylalanine or tryptophan. A D gene is named only where the DNA matches it firmly. Clone size appears in some rows only: once, few, many, or a class for an expanded clone.

clone size	J gene	V gene	D gene	CDR3 DNA	CDR3 protein
once	TRBJ1-1	TRBV7-9	TRBD1	TGTGCCAGCAGCTCGAGGACAGGGGAGGACACTGAAGCTTTCTTT	CASSSRTGEDTEAFF
NA	TRBJ2-3	TRBV19	TRBD2	TGTGCCAGTAGTAGAGGGACTACCCCGCTCACAGATACGCAGTATTTT	CASSRGTTPLTDTQYF
NA	TRBJ1-2	TRBV5-1	NA	TGCGCCAGCAGCTTGAGTGTGAGTTCCTATGGCTACACCTTC	CASSLSVSSYGYTF
NA	TRBJ1-5	TRBV6-6	NA	TGTGCCAGCAGTTACGGCCAGGGGAGCCAGCCCCAGCATTTT	CASSYGQGSQPQHF
few	TRBJ2-3	TRBV4-1	TRBD2	TGCGCCAGCAGAGAAGGTCGGGGGGGCCAAAGCACAGATACGCAGTATTTT	CASREGRGGQSTDTQYF
once	TRBJ2-7	TRBV29-1	TRBD1	TGCAGCGTCACACAGGGGGCGTCTTACTCCTACGAGCAGTACTTC	CSVTQGASYSYEQYF
NA	TRBJ1-1	TRBV4-1	NA	TGCGCCAGCAGCCAAGATCCGGACTGGGCGAACACTGAAGCTTTCTTT	CASSQDPDWANTEAFF
NA	TRBJ1-4	TRBV7-9	NA	TGTGCCAGCAGCTTAGTAACAGGCCTTAATGAAAAACTGTTTTTT	CASSLVTGLNEKLFF
NA	TRBJ2-5	TRBV7-2	TRBD1	TGTGCCAGCACCTTGGGGACAGGGGCGCAATGGGGGACCCAGTACTTC	CASTLGTGAQWGTQYF
once	TRBJ1-2	TRBV12-3/TRBV12-4	TRBD1	TGTGCCAGCAGTTTAAGGGGGCGGGGTGGCTACACCTTC	CASSLRGRGGYTF
NA	TRBJ1-3	TRBV7-9	NA	TGTGCCAGCAGCCCTACGGGGAGAGGGGAGGCCACCATATATTTT	CASSPTGRGEATIYF
NA	TRBJ1-1	TRBV4-1	TRBD1	TGCGCCAGCAGCCAGCCCGGGACAGGCTACACTGAAGCTTTCTTT	CASSQPGTGYTEAFF
NA	TRBJ2-2	TRBV19	NA	TGTGCCAGTAGTATGGGCAGACAATTGGGGGAGCTGTTTTTT	CASSMGRQLGELFF
NA	TRBJ1-1	TRBV18	NA	TGTGCCAGCTCACCACAGGGGCGCGACACTGAAGCTTTCTTT	CASSPQGRDTEAFF
NA	TRBJ2-5	TRBV20-1	TRBD1	TGCAGTGCTAGTAGGGGACAGGGAGAGACCCAGTACTTC	CSASRGQGETQYF
NA	TRBJ2-7	TRBV11-2	NA	TGTGCCAGCAGCCTATACGGCGAGGTAGCGGACTACGAGCAGTACTTC	CASSLYGEVADYEQYF
NA	TRBJ1-2	TRBV4-3	TRBD1	TGCGCCAGCAGCCAACGAGTTTTTGGACAGGGGGCGAACTATGGCTACACCTTC	CASSQRVFGQGANYGYTF
NA	TRBJ1-2	TRBV6-5	TRBD1	TGTGCCAGCAGTAGAGGACAGGGGTATGGCTACACCTTC	CASSRGQGYGYTF
NA	TRBJ2-1	TRBV4-3	NA	TGCGCCAGCAGCCAAGATACGGAATGGGAGCAGTTCTTC	CASSQDTEWEQFF
NA	TRBJ1-5	TRBV18	TRBD1	TGTGCCAGCTCAGCTAAGGACAGGGATCAGCCCCAGCATTTT	CASSAKDRDQPQHF
many	TRBJ1-5	TRBV6-5	TRBD1	TGTGCCAGTTCGACCTTCAGGGGGAGCAATCAGCCCCAGCATTTT	CASSTFRGSNQPQHF
NA	TRBJ1-2	TRBV14	TRBD1	TGTGCCAGCAGCTCACACAGGGGCAACTATGGCTACACCTTC	CASSSHRGNYGYTF
NA	TRBJ2-3	TRBV5-1	NA	TGCGCCAGCAGGATGGGACCGTCCACAGATACGCAGTATTTT	CASRMGPSTDTQYF
NA	TRBJ1-4	TRBV6-2/TRBV6-3	NA	TGTGCCAGCAGCCGCCGGGGTGGTGAAAAACTGTTTTTT	CASSRRGGEKLFF
once	TRBJ2-3	TRBV12-3/TRBV12-4	NA	TGTGCCAGCAGTTTAAAGAGCGACACGCAGTATTTT	CASSLKSDTQYF
NA	TRBJ2-7	TRBV20-1	TRBD2	TGCAGTGCTAGTAAGGCGGGGGGGCCGCCCGAGCAGTACTTC	CSASKAGGPPEQYF
NA	TRBJ1-2	TRBV11-2	NA	TGTGCCAGCAGCTTGGATACCCAGGCAGGGCGCTATGGCTACACCTTC	CASSLDTQAGRYGYTF
NA	TRBJ2-3	TRBV6-5	TRBD2	TGTGCCACCCGAGTAGCGGGGGGGCTTACAGATACGCAGTATTTT	CATRVAGGLTDTQYF
NA	TRBJ2-7	TRBV7-9	TRBD1	TGTGCCAGCAGCTTAGTAGGGGGCGCAGACTACGAGCAGTACTTC	CASSLVGGADYEQYF
NA	TRBJ1-4	TRBV4-1	NA	TGCGCCAGCAGCCAAGAACAGATGAATGAAAAACTGTTTTTT	CASSQEQMNEKLFF
NA	TRBJ2-7	TRBV2	TRBD1	TGTGCCAGCAGGGGGACAGACTACGAGCAGTACTTC	CASRGTDYEQYF
NA	TRBJ2-7	TRBV7-9	TRBD2	TGTGCCAGCAGCACCGGGACTAGTTCCCACGAGCAGTACTTC	CASSTGTSSHEQYF
NA	TRBJ2-2	TRBV11-2	TRBD2	TGTGCCAGCAGTGGGATAGCGGGAGCCGGGGAGCTGTTTTTT	CASSGIAGAGELFF
once	TRBJ1-2	TRBV29-1	NA	TGCAGCGTGGAACAGAGTAACTATGGCTACACCTTC	CSVEQSNYGYTF
once	TRBJ1-1	TRBV18	NA	TGTGCCAGCTCACCTTCCCTGAAACTCACTATGAACACTGAAGCTTTCTTT	CASSPSLKLTMNTEAFF
NA	TRBJ1-6	TRBV30	TRBD1	TGTGCCTGGGGGCAGGGGGGGGGCTCACCCCTCCACTTT	CAWGQGGGSPLHF
NA	TRBJ1-3	TRBV30	NA	TGTGCCTGGAGTAGGGGGTCCGGAAACACCATATATTTT	CAWSRGSGNTIYF
NA	TRBJ2-5	TRBV19	TRBD1	TGTGCCAGTAGTATGGGACAGGGGAAAGAGACCCAGTACTTC	CASSMGQGKETQYF
NA	TRBJ2-1	TRBV4-3	NA	TGCGCCAGCAGCCAGGGACCTAACAATGAGCAGTTCTTC	CASSQGPNNEQFF
NA	TRBJ1-1	TRBV19	NA	TGTGCCAGTAGTATAGCCGGCACTGAAGCTTTCTTT	CASSIAGTEAFF
NA	TRBJ1-6	TRBV27	TRBD1	TGTGCCAGCAGCCCAGGACAGGTTGTCCAAAATTCACCCCTCCACTTT	CASSPGQVVQNSPLHF
NA	TRBJ2-7	TRBV5-5	NA	TGTGCCAGCAGCTTCCCGCCCGCGGGCGCAATCCACGAGCAGTACTTC	CASSFPPAGAIHEQYF
NA	TRBJ2-1	TRBV2	NA	TGTGCCAGCAGTGGGGGGCTAGTCGGTGAGCAGTTCTTC	CASSGGLVGEQFF